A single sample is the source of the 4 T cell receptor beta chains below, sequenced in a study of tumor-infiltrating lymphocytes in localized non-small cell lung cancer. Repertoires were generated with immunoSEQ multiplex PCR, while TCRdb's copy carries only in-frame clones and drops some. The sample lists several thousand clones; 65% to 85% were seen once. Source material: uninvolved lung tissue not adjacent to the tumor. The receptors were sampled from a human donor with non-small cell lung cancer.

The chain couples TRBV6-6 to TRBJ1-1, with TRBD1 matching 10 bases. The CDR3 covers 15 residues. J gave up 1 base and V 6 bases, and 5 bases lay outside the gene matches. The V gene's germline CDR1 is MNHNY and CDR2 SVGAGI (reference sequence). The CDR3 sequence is CASRAGQGKNTEAFF. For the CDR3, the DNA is TGTGCCAGCAGAGCGGGACAGGGGAAGAACACTGAAGCTTTCTTT.

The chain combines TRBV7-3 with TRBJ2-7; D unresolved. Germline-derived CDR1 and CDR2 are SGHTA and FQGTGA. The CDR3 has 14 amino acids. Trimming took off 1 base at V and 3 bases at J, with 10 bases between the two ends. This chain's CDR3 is CASSLKLVGYEQYF. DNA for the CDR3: TGTGCCAGCAGCTTAAAATTGGTCGGCTACGAGCAGTACTTC.

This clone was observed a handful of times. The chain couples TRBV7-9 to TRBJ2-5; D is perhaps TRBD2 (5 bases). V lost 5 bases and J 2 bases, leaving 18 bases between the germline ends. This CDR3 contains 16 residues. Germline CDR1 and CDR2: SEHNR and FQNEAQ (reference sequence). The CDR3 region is CASSPPRGPTQETQYF. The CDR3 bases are TGTGCCAGCAGCCCCCCGCGAGGGCCAACTCAAGAGACCCAGTACTTC.

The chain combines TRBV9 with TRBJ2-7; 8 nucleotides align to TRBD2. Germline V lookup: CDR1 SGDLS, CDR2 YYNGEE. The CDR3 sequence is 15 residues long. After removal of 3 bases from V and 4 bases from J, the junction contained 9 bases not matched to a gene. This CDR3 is CASSALAGSAYEQYF. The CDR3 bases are TGTGCCAGCAGCGCCTTAGCGGGATCTGCGTACGAGCAGTACTTC.